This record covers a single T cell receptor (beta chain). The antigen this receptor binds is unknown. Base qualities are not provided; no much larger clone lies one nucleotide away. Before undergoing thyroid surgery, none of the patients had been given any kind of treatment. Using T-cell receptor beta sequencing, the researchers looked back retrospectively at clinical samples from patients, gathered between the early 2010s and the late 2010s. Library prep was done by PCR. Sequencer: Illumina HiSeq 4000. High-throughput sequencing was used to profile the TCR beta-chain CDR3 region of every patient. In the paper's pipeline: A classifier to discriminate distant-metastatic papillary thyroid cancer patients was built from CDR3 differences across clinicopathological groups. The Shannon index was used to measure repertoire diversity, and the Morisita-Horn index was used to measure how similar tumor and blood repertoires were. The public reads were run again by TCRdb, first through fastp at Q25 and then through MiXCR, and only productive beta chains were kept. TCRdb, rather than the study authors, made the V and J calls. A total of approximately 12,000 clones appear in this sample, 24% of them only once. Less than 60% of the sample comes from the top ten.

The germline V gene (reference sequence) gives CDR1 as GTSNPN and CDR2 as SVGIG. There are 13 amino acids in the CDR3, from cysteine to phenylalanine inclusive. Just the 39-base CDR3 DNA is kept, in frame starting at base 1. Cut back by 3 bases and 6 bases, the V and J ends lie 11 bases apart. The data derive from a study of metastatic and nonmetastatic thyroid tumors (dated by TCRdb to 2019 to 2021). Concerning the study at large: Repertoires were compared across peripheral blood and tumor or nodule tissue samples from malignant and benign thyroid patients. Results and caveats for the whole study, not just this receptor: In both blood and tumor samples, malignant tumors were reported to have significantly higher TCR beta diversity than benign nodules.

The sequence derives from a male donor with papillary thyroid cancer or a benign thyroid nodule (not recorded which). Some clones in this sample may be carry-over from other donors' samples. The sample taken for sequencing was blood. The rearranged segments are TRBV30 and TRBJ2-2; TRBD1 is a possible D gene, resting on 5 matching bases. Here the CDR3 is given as CAWRPGNAGELFF. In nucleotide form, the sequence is TGTGCCTGGAGGCCAGGGAATGCCGGGGAGCTGTTTTTT.